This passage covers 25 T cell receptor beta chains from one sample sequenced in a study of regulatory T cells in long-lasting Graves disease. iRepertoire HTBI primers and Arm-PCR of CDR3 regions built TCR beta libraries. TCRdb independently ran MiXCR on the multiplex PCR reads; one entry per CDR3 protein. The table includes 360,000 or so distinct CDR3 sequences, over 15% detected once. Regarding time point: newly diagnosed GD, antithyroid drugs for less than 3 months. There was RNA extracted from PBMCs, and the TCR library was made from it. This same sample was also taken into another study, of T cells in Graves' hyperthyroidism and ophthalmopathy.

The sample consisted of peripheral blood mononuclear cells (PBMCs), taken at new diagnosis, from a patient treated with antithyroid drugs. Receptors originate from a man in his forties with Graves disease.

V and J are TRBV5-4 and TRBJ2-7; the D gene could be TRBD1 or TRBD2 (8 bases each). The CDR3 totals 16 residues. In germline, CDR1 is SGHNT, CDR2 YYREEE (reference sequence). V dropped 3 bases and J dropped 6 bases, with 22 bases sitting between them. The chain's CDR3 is CASSSYAGQAGGEQYF. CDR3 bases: TGTGCCAGCAGCTCTTACGCGGGACAGGCGGGAGGCGAGCAGTACTTC. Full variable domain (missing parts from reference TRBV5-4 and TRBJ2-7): ETGVTQSPTHLIKTRGQQVTLRCSSQSGHNTVSWYQQALGQGPQFIFQYYREEENGRGNFPPRFSGLQFPNYSSELNVNALELDDSALYLCASSSYAGQAGGEQYFGPGTRLTVT.

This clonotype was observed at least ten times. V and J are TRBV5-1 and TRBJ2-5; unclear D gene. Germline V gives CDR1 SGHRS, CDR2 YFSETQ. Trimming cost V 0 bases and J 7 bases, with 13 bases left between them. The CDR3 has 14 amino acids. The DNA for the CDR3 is TGCGCCAGCAGCTTGGTTTTGACGGAAGGGACCCAGTACTTC. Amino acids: CASSLVLTEGTQYF.

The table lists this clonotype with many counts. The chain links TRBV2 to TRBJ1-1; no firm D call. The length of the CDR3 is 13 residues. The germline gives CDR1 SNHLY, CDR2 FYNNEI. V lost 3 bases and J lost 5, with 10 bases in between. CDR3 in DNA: TGTGCCAGCAGTGATGGGGAGTTGACTGAAGCTTTCTTT. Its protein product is CASSDGELTEAFF. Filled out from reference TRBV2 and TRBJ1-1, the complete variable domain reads EPEVTQTPSHQVTQMGQEVILRCVPISNHLYFYWYRQILGQKVEFLVSFYNNEISEKSEIFDDQFSVERPDGSNFTLKIRSTKLEDSAMYFCASSDGELTEAFFGQGTRLTVV.

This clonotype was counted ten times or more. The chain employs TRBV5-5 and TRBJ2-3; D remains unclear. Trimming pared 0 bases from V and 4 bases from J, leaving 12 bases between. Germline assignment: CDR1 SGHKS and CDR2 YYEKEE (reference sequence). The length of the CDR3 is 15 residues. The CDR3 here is CASSLGPTGADTQYF. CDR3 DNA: TGTGCCAGCAGCTTGGGACCCACTGGCGCAGATACGCAGTATTTT.

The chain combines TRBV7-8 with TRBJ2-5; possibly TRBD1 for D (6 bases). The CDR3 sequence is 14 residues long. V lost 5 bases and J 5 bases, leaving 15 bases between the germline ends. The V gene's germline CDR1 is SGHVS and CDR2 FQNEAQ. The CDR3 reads CASSPHRETETQYF. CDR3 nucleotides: TGTGCCAGCAGCCCTCACAGGGAGACGGAGACCCAGTACTTC.

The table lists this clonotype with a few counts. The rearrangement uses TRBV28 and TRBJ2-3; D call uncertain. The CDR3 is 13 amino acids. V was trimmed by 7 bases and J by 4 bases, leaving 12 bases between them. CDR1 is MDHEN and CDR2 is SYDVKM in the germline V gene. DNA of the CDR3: TGTGCCAGCATTAGCCCAAGCTCAGATACGCAGTATTTT. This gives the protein CASISPSSDTQYF.

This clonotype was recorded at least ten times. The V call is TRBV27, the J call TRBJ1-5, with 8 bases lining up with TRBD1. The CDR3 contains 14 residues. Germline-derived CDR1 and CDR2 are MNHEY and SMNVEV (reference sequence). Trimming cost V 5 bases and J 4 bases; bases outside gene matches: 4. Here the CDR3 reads CASSPRTGNQPQHF. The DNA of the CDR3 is TGTGCCAGCAGTCCTCGGACAGGGAATCAGCCCCAGCATTTT.

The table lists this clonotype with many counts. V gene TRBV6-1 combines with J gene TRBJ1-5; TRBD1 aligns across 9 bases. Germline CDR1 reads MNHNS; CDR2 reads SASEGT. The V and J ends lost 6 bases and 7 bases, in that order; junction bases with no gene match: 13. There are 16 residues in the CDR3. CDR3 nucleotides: TGTGCCAGCAGCTGGAATTTAAACAGGGGGCTGCAGCCCCAGCATTTT. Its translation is CASSWNLNRGLQPQHF.

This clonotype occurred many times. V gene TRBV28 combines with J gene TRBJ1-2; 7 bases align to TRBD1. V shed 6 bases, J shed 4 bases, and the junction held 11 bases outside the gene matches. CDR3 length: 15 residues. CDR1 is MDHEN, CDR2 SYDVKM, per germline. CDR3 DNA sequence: TGTGCCAGCAGGATTTACCGGGACAGAGGCTATGGCTACACCTTC. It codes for CASRIYRDRGYGYTF.

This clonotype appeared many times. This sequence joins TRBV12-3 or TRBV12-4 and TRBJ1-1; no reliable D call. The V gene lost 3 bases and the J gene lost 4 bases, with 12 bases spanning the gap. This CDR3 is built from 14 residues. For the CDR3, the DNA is TGTGCCAGCAGTTTGGAAGGGAGAGGCACTGAAGCTTTCTTT. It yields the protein CASSLEGRGTEAFF.

The CDR3 DNA is TGTGCCAGCAGTCGGGACCCGGCAGATACGCAGTATTTT. Amino acid sequence: CASSRDPADTQYF. The V call is TRBV9, the J call TRBJ2-3; D is possibly TRBD1 or TRBD2 (5 bases each). The CDR3 runs 13 residues. Per germline, CDR1 SGDLS and CDR2 YYNGEE. Trimming stripped 5 bases from V and 4 bases from J, with 11 bases between. Combining the CDR3 with reference TRBV9 and TRBJ2-3 gives the whole variable domain DSGVTQTPKHLITATGQRVTLRCSPRSGDLSVYWYQQSLDQGLQFLIQYYNGEERAKGNILERFSAQQFPDLHSELNLSSLELGDSALYFCASSRDPADTQYFGPGTRLTVL.

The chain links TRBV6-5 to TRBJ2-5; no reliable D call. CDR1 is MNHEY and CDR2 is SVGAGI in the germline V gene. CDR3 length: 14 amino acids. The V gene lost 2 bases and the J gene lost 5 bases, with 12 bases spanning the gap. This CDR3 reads CASSYVSGSETQYF. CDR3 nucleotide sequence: TGTGCCAGCAGTTACGTGTCAGGCAGCGAGACCCAGTACTTC.

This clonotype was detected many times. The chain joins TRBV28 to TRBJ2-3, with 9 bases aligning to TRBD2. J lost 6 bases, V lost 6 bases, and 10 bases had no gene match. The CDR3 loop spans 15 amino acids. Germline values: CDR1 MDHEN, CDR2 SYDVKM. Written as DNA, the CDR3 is TGTGCCAGCAGCTTGAGCAGCGGGGGGTCTGATACGCAGTATTTT. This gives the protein CASSLSSGGSDTQYF.

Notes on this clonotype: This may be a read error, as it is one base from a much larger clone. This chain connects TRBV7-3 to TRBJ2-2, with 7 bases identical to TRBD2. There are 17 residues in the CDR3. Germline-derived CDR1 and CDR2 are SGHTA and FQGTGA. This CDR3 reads CASSTVPGRAETGELSF. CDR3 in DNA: TGTGCCAGCAGTACCGTCCCAGGGAGGGCTGAGACCGGGGAGCTGTCTTTT. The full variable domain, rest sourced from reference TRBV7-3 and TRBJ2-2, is GAGVSQTPSNKVTEKGKYVELRCDPISGHTALYWYRQSLGQGPEFLIYFQGTGAADDSGLPNDRFFAVRPEGSVSTLKIQRTERGDSAVYLCASSTVPGRAETGELSFGEGSRLTVL.

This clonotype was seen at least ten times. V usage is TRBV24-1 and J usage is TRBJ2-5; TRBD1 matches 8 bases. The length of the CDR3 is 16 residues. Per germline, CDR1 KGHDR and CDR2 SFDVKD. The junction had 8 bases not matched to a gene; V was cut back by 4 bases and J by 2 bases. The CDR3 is CATSDPTGEWQETQYF. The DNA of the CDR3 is TGTGCCACCAGTGACCCGACAGGGGAATGGCAAGAGACCCAGTACTTC.

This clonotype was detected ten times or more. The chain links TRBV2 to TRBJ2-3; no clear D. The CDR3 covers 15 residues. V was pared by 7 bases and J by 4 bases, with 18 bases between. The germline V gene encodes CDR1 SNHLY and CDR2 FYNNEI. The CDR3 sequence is CASKRLLERADTQYF. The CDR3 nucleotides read TGTGCCAGCAAAAGACTCCTAGAGCGCGCAGATACGCAGTATTTT.

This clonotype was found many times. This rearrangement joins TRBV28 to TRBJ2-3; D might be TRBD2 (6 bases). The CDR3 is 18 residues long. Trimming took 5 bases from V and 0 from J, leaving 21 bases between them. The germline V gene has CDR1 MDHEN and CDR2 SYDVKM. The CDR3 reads CASSPAGLQITSTDTQYF. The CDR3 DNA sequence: TGTGCCAGCAGTCCCGCGGGGCTCCAGATCACTAGCACAGATACGCAGTATTTT.

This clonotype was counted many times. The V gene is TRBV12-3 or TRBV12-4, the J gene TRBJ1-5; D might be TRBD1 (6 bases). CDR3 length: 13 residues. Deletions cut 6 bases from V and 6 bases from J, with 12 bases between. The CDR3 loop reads CASSRDISQPQHF. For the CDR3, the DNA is TGTGCCAGCAGCCGGGACATCAGTCAGCCCCAGCATTTT.

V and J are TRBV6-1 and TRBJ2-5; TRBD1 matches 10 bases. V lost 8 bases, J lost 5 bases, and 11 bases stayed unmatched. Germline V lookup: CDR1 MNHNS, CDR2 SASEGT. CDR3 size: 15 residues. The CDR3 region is CASGLRDRGHETQYF. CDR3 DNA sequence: TGTGCCAGCGGATTAAGAGACAGGGGGCACGAGACCCAGTACTTC.

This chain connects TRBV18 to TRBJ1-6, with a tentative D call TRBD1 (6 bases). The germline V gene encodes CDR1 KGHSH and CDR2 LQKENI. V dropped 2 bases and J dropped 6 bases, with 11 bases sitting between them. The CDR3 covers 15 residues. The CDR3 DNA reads TGTGCCAGCTCACCAGGCCGGGGGGCTAATTCACCCCTCCACTTT. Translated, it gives CASSPGRGANSPLHF.

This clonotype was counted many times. In DNA, the CDR3 is TGTGCCAGCAGCTTTGGGACTAGCGGTTACTACGAGCAGTACTTC. As protein: CASSFGTSGYYEQYF. This rearrangement joins TRBV11-3 to TRBJ2-7; 11 positions match TRBD2. The germline V gene encodes CDR1 SGHNT and CDR2 YENEEA. The trim removed 3 bases at V and 3 bases at J, leaving 4 bases unmatched. The CDR3 has 15 amino acids.

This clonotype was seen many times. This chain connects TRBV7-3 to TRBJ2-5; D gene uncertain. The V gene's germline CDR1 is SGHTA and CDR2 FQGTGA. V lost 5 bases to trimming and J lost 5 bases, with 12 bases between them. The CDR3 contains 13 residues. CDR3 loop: CASSTSAWETQYF. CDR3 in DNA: TGTGCCAGCAGCACCTCCGCGTGGGAGACCCAGTACTTC.

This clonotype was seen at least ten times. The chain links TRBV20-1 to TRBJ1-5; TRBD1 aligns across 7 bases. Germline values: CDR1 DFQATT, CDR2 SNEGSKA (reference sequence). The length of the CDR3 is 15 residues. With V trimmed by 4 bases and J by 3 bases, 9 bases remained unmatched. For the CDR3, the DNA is TGCAGTGCTACAAACAGGGGAACGGCCAATCAGCCCCAGCATTTT. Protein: CSATNRGTANQPQHF.

The CDR3 DNA reads TGTGCCAGCACCCAGGGGGTGTATGGCTACACCTTC. Residues: CASTQGVYGYTF. The chain employs TRBV6-1 and TRBJ1-2; 7 positions agree with TRBD1. Germline CDR1 is MNHNS and CDR2 is SASEGT. V lost 7 bases, J lost 5 bases, and 4 bases stayed unmatched. The CDR3 runs 12 residues.

CDR3 region: CASSLVRAATYEQYF. DNA for the CDR3: TGTGCCAGCAGCCTTGTCAGGGCAGCCACCTACGAGCAGTACTTC. This chain connects TRBV5-5 to TRBJ2-7, with D perhaps matching TRBD1 (5 bases). Germline loops: CDR1 SGHKS, CDR2 YYEKEE (reference sequence). This CDR3 contains 15 residues. V shed 4 bases and J shed 2 bases, with 16 bases lying between them.